The 27 T cell receptor beta chains below were found in one sample sequenced in a study of regulatory and conventional T cells in RAG deficiency. Blood CD4+ CD25-high CD127-low regulatory T cells supplied the genomic DNA template. Clones were read by immunoSEQ multiplex PCR, and TCRdb kept only the in-frame ones, dropping some. The table lists around 29,000 clones, 85% to 95% of them singletons. This sample was also put to use in a study of regulatory T cells. From that study: Amplification used 52 TRBV primers and 13 TRBJ primers.

Sequenced sample: Tregs sorted from blood. These receptors all stem from a human donor in good health.

This clone has just one count. The chain couples TRBV19 to TRBJ2-2; D possibly corresponds to TRBD1 (6 bases). CDR1 LNHDA and CDR2 SQIVND come from the germline V gene (reference sequence). V was shortened by 10 bases and J by 6 bases, with 18 bases between the two germline ends. The CDR3 sequence is 14 residues long. CDR3 DNA sequence: TGTGCCACTCTTGCCGGACAGTTCGCCGGGGAGCTGTTTTTT. It is translated as CATLAGQFAGELFF.

This rearrangement joins TRBV7-8 to TRBJ1-2, with D possibly TRBD1 on 5 matching bases. Trimming left V 8 bases short and J 8 bases short, with 21 bases between. Germline CDR1 SGHVS, CDR2 FQNEAQ. The CDR3 consists of 14 residues. CDR3 nucleotide sequence: TGTGCCAGCCACCAAACGGGACGTGGACACGGCTACACCTTC. It codes for CASHQTGRGHGYTF.

This clone was counted a few times. The chain is built from TRBV6-5 and TRBJ2-1; a weak D match, TRBD2 (6 bases). CDR1 and CDR2 (germline): MNHEY, SVGAGI. The CDR3 spans 14 residues. Trimming removed 5 bases from V and 3 bases from J, with 11 bases in between. Here the CDR3 DNA reads TGTGCCAGCAGTAGGGACTCACTCTACAATGAGCAGTTCTTC. Its protein is CASSRDSLYNEQFF.

The CDR3 DNA sequence: TGTGCCAGCAGCTTAATCGCGGGGAGAGGGTACACCGAGACCCAGTACTTC. This sequence encodes CASSLIAGRGYTETQYF. The V gene is TRBV7-3, the J gene TRBJ2-5; perhaps TRBD2 as D (6 bases). The CDR3 has 17 residues. Germline CDR1 and CDR2: SGHTA and FQGTGA. V was pared by 1 base and J by 5 bases, with 20 bases between. Full variable domain (rest looked up from reference TRBV7-3 and TRBJ2-5): GAGVSQTPSNKVTEKGKYVELRCDPISGHTALYWYRQSLGQGPEFLIYFQGTGAADDSGLPNDRFFAVRPEGSVSTLKIQRTERGDSAVYLCASSLIAGRGYTETQYFGPGTRLLVL.

This chain joins TRBV18 and TRBJ2-3; 13 bases map to TRBD2. There are 19 residues in the CDR3. Germline loops: CDR1 KGHSH, CDR2 LQKENI. V gave up 1 base and J gave up 2 bases; unmatched junction bases: 9. For the CDR3, the DNA is TGTGCCAGCTCACCACTAAGACTAGCGGGGGGCCAACCCACAGATACGCAGTATTTT. Its translation: CASSPLRLAGGQPTDTQYF.

This sequence joins TRBV6-5 and TRBJ2-7; TRBD1 agrees at 7 bases. V lost 5 bases to trimming and J lost 4 bases; unmatched junction nucleotides: 2. The CDR3 runs 12 residues. Germline V gene lookup returns CDR1 MNHEY and CDR2 SVGAGI. CDR3 DNA sequence: TGTGCCAGCAGTCCGACAGGGTACGAGCAGTACTTC. It encodes CASSPTGYEQYF.

This clone was detected only once. The chain carries TRBV6-6 and TRBJ2-7; 7 nucleotides agree with TRBD1. The V gene's germline CDR1 is MNHNY and CDR2 SVGAGI (reference sequence). CDR3 length: 15 residues. The V gene end was trimmed by 6 bases and the J gene end by 1 base; junction bases not matched to a gene: 9. DNA of the CDR3: TGTGCCAGCAGCCAGAGGACAGGAGGTTCCTACGAGCAGTACTTC. It translates to CASSQRTGGSYEQYF.

The gene calls are TRBV6-6 and TRBJ2-3, with D tentatively TRBD2 (6 bases). Trimming shortened V by 6 bases and J by 2 bases, and 18 bases separated the two germline ends. The CDR3 has 16 amino acids. The germline CDR1 and CDR2 sequences are MNHNY and SVGAGI (reference sequence). The CDR3: CASSSRGSGPTDTQYF. CDR3 sequence (DNA): TGTGCCAGCAGCTCTAGGGGTAGCGGTCCCACAGATACGCAGTATTTT.

Note on this clone: A read error is likely, as this CDR3 ends without the conserved phenylalanine or tryptophan. This chain connects TRBV28 to TRBJ1-2; no definite D call. CDR3 size: 10 residues. Looked up from germline, CDR1 is MDHEN and CDR2 is SYDVKM. V shed 4 bases and J shed 7 bases, with 4 bases lying between them. The CDR3: CASSSVGYTL. The CDR3 region has the DNA TGTGCCAGCAGTTCGGTTGGCTACACCCTC.

This clone was observed a few times. V usage is TRBV28 and J usage is TRBJ1-4; possible D gene TRBD1, 5 bases. This CDR3 contains 11 residues. Trimming removed 8 bases at V and 7 bases at J, with 8 bases between. Per germline, CDR1 MDHEN and CDR2 SYDVKM. CDR3 nucleotides: TGTGCCAGCCACAGGATTGAAAAACTGTTTTTT. Its translation: CASHRIEKLFF. Together with reference TRBV28 and TRBJ1-4, the CDR3 gives the full variable domain: DVKVTQSSRYLVKRTGEKVFLECVQDMDHENMFWYRQDPGLGLRLIYFSYDVKMKEKGDIPEGYSVSREKKERFSLILESASTNQTSMYLCASHRIEKLFFGSGTQLSVL.

The V gene is TRBV7-9, the J gene TRBJ1-4, with D maybe TRBD1 (5 bases). V shed 3 bases and J shed 7 bases, with 9 bases lying between them. The CDR3 extends over 13 amino acids. The germline CDR1 and CDR2 sequences are SEHNR and FQNEAQ (reference sequence). For the CDR3, the DNA is TGTGCCAGCAGCTTCAGGGAGCTTGAAAAACTGTTTTTT. This gives the protein CASSFRELEKLFF.

The chain employs TRBV30 and TRBJ1-6; D remains ambiguous. CDR1 is GTSNPN, CDR2 SVGIG, per germline (reference sequence). V was trimmed by 0 bases and J by 9 bases, leaving 12 bases between them. This CDR3 comprises 14 residues. The CDR3 nucleotides read TGTGCCTGGAGTGTAGAAGGGATTATTTCACCCCTCCACTTT. This encodes CAWSVEGIISPLHF.

The chain employs TRBV5-8 and TRBJ1-5, with D unresolved. The CDR3 runs to 16 residues. Germline CDR1 reads SGHTS; CDR2 reads YDEGEE. The V and J ends lost 0 bases and 4 bases respectively, with 14 bases between them. The CDR3 DNA reads TGTGCCAGCAGCTTGGCCCAAAGGAAACTAAATCAGCCCCAGCATTTT. It is translated as CASSLAQRKLNQPQHF.

The rearrangement uses TRBV6-5 and TRBJ1-2; D perhaps matches TRBD1 (5 bases). Germline V gene sequence: CDR1 MNHEY, CDR2 SVGAGI. With 3 bases removed from V and 4 bases from J, the gap between germline ends came to 12 bases. This CDR3 has 14 residues. For the CDR3, the DNA is TGTGCCAGCAGTTATCTGAGGGGCGGCTATGGCTACACCTTC. Amino acids: CASSYLRGGYGYTF.

This chain uses TRBV7-8 with TRBJ1-1; D is undetermined. The V end lost 3 bases, the J end lost 6 bases, and 17 bases lay between the germline ends. The CDR3 is made up of 15 amino acids. CDR1 and CDR2 (germline): SGHVS, FQNEAQ. Here the CDR3 DNA reads TGTGCCAGCAGCTTGCGCACAGATTTTTTGGCTGAAGCTTTCTTT. Protein product: CASSLRTDFLAEAFF.

This sequence joins TRBV6-6 and TRBJ2-2; D is uncertain. Germline CDR1 and CDR2: MNHNY and SVGAGI (reference sequence). The CDR3 is 14 residues long. V shed 10 bases and J shed 1 base, with 13 bases lying between them. CDR3 bases: TGTGCCACAAGATCCACCCTGAACACCGGGGAGCTGTTTTTT. The encoded protein is CATRSTLNTGELFF.

This chain links TRBV6-1 with TRBJ1-5, with TRBD1 matching over 10 bases. The length of the CDR3 is 15 residues. J was trimmed by 1 base and V by 4 bases; bases with no gene match: 1. CDR1 and CDR2 (germline): MNHNS, SASEGT. The CDR3 DNA reads TGTGCCAGCAGTGGACAGGGGGCGAGCAATCAGCCCCAGCATTTT. Translated: CASSGQGASNQPQHF.

J is TRBJ2-2 and V is TRBV21-1; the D call in the table, TRBD1, was not verified against the DNA. TRBV21-1 is a listed pseudogene. The CDR3 contains 18 residues. The CDR3 sequence: CASSKAGGQGPNTGELFF. CDR3 DNA sequence: TGTGCCAGCAGCAAAGCAGGTGGTCAGGGTCCGAACACCGGGGAGCTGTTTTTT.

The chain couples TRBV6-1 to TRBJ1-1; tentative D call: TRBD1 (5 bases). There are 15 residues in the CDR3. Trimming removed 5 bases at V and 1 base at J, with 14 bases between. Germline V gene lookup returns CDR1 MNHNS and CDR2 SASEGT. CDR3 DNA sequence: TGTGCCAGCAGTCTATTTATCACAGGGAACACTGAAGCTTTCTTT. Protein: CASSLFITGNTEAFF.

The rearrangement joins TRBV6-5 to TRBJ1-2, with a possible D match to TRBD1 (6 bases). With 7 bases removed from V and 1 base from J, the gap between germline ends came to 10 bases. There are 13 residues in the CDR3. Per germline, CDR1 MNHEY and CDR2 SVGAGI. The DNA of the CDR3 is TGTGCCAGCAAAAAGGACAGTAACTATGGCTACACCTTC. Translated, it gives CASKKDSNYGYTF.

This clone appeared a single time. This rearrangement joins TRBV5-1 to TRBJ2-5; 7 bases align to TRBD1. J lost 0 bases, V lost 4 bases, and 9 bases had no gene match. Germline CDR1 is SGHRS and CDR2 is YFSETQ. This CDR3 is built from 16 residues. The CDR3 nucleotides read TGCGCCAGCAGCATCAATCCACAGGGGTACCAAGAGACCCAGTACTTC. Its protein is CASSINPQGYQETQYF.

The chain carries TRBV7-9 and TRBJ2-5; no definite D call. Germline CDR1 reads SEHNR; CDR2 reads FQNEAQ (reference sequence). This CDR3 comprises 11 residues. V was shortened by 3 bases and J by 5 bases, with 4 bases between the two germline ends. CDR3 residues: CASSFAETQYF. In DNA form, the CDR3 reads TGTGCCAGCAGCTTCGCGGAGACCCAGTACTTC.

This chain connects TRBV10-3 to TRBJ2-5; TRBD2 matches at 8 bases. Germline V gene sequence: CDR1 ENHRY, CDR2 SYGVKD. V was clipped by 10 bases and J by 2 bases; unmatched bases: 9. The CDR3 has 14 residues. DNA for the CDR3: TGTGCCAGCCGAATCGGGGGGGCTCAAGAGACCCAGTACTTC. This translates into CASRIGGAQETQYF.

CDR3 region: CASSVATGGFPGELFF. The CDR3 DNA follows: TGTGCCAGCAGCGTAGCAACAGGGGGGTTTCCCGGGGAGCTGTTTTTT. The J gene is TRBJ2-2, the V gene TRBV9, with 8 bases matching TRBD1. The V gene end was trimmed by 0 bases and the J gene end by 6 bases; junction bases not matched to a gene: 7. The CDR3 has 16 amino acids. Germline V CDR1 and CDR2: SGDLS, YYNGEE.

The rearrangement joins TRBV15 to TRBJ1-2; 10 bases line up with TRBD1. CDR1 is LNHNV, CDR2 YYDKDF, per germline (reference sequence). There are 19 residues in the CDR3. V lost 3 bases and J lost 6; bases outside the gene matches: 19. The CDR3: CATSRLRGTGESGHHGYTF. Written as DNA, the CDR3 is TGTGCCACCAGCAGGCTACGTGGGACAGGGGAATCTGGACACCATGGCTACACCTTC. The full variable domain, in which reference TRBV15 and TRBJ1-2 provide the parts outside the CDR3, is DAMVIQNPRYQVTQFGKPVTLSCSQTLNHNVMYWYQQKSSQAPKLLFHYYDKDFNNEADTPDNFQSRRPNTSFCFLDIRSPGLGDTAMYLCATSRLRGTGESGHHGYTFGSGTRLTVV.

The CDR3 reads CASSPDRGSTDTQYF. The CDR3, as DNA: TGTGCCAGTAGTCCCGACAGGGGAAGCACAGATACGCAGTATTTT. The V and J genes are TRBV19 and TRBJ2-3; 8 bases are shared with TRBD1. Germline V CDR1 and CDR2: LNHDA, SQIVND (reference sequence). V lost 5 bases, J lost 0 bases, and 4 bases stayed unmatched. The CDR3 spans 15 residues.

The CDR3 DNA is TGTGCCAGCAGGGGGGACAGGAGTTCCGCCGGGGAGCTGTTTTTT. This codes for CASRGDRSSAGELFF. V gene TRBV6-1 combines with J gene TRBJ2-2; 8 nucleotides match TRBD1. CDR3 length: 15 residues. Per germline, CDR1 MNHNS and CDR2 SASEGT. The ends lost 6 bases at V and 6 bases at J; junction bases unmatched: 9.